This TCR beta chain was found in a study of Ad26.COV2.S vaccination and SARS-CoV-2 variants. Overall study: Each vaccinee took Ad26.COV2.S intramuscularly, once or twice 56 days apart. General study findings and limits: Those who received vaccine or placebo ended up with similar non-spike TCR breadth. Spike-specific responses of CD8+ and CD4+ T cells were reported to display substantial breadth after vaccination.

Measured with immunoSEQ multiplex PCR; TCRdb has only the in-frame clones, and not every one. In the table there are 320,000 or so clones, roughly 88% of which are singletons. The treatment: about 20 received Ad26.COV2.S at low or high dose, single or two shots; about five received placebo; per-sample allocation not given. Vaccine and placebo recipients were sampled on day 63 after the first injection. This vaccine is an Ad26 vector that expresses the Wuhan-strain SARS-CoV-2 spike. There are 13 residues in the CDR3. Deletions cut 6 bases from V and 6 bases from J, with 12 bases between. This clone appeared once. Antigen unknown.

Specimen: peripheral blood, collected in a trial of Ad26.COV2.S vaccine versus placebo. This chain joins TRBV12-3 or TRBV12-4 and TRBJ2-1; D unclear. The TCR comes from a person aged 18 to 59 who received the Ad26.COV2.S COVID-19 vaccine or a placebo. The CDR3, as DNA: TGTGCCAGCAGATCTTTGACCTCCAATGAGCAGTTCTTC. This translates into CASRSLTSNEQFF.